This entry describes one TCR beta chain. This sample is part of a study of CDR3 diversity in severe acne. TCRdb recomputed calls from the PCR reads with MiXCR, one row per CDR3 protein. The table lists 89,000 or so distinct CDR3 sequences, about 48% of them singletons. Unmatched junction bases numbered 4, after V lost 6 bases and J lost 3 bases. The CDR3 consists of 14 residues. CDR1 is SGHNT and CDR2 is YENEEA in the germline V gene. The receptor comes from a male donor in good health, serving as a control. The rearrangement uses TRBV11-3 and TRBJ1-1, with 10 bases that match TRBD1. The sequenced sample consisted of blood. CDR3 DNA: TGTGCCAGCAGTACCGGACAGGGGGACACTGAAGCTTTCTTT. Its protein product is CASSTGQGDTEAFF.